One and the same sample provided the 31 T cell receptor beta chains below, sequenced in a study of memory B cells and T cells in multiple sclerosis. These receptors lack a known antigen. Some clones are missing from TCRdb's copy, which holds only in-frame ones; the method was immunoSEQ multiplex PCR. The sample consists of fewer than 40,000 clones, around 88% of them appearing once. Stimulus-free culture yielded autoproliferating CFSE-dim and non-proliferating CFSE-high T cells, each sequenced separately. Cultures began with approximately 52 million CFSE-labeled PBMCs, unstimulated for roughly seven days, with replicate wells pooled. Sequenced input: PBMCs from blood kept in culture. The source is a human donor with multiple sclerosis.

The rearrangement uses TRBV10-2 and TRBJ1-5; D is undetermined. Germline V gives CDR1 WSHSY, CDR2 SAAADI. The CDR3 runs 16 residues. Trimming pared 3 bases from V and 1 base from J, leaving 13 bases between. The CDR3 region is CASSDNGVESNQPQHF. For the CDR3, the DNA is TGCGCCAGCAGTGACAACGGGGTTGAGAGCAATCAGCCCCAGCATTTT.

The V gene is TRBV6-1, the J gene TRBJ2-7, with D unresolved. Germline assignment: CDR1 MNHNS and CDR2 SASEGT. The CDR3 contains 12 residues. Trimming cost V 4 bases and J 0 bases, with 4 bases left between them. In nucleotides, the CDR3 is TGTGCCAGCAGTGGGGTCTCCTACGAGCAGTACTTC. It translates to CASSGVSYEQYF.

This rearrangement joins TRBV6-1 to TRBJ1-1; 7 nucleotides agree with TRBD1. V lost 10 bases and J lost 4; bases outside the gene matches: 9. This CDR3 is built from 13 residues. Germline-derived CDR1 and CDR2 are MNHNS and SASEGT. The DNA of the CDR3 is TGTGCCATTAAAATAAACAGGGGCACTGAAGCTTTCTTT. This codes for CAIKINRGTEAFF.

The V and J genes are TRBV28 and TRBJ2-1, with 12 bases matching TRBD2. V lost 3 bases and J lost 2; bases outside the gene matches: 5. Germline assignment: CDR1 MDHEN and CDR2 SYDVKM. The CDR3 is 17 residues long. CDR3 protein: CASSLGLAGGPYNEQFF. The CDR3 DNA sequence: TGTGCCAGCAGTTTGGGGCTAGCGGGAGGGCCCTACAATGAGCAGTTCTTC.

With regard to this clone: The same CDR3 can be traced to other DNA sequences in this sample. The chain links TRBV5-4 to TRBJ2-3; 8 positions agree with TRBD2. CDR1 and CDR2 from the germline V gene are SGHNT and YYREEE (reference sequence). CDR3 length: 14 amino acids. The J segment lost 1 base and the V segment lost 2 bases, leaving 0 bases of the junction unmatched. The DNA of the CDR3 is TGTGCCAGCAGCTTAGCGGGGGGCACAGATACGCAGTATTTT. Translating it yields CASSLAGGTDTQYF. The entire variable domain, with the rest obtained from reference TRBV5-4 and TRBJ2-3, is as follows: ETGVTQSPTHLIKTRGQQVTLRCSSQSGHNTVSWYQQALGQGPQFIFQYYREEENGRGNFPPRFSGLQFPNYSSELNVNALELDDSALYLCASSLAGGTDTQYFGPGTRLTVL.

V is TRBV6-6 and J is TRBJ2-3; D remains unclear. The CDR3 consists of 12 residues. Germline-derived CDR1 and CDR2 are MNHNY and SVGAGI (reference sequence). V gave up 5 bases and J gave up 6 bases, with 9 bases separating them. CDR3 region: CASSTNGDTQYF. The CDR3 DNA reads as TGTGCCAGCAGTACCAATGGGGATACGCAGTATTTT.

Written as DNA, the CDR3 is TGCGCCAGCAGCTTGGAATTAGAACGAGGTTCACCCCTCCACTTT. Its translation is CASSLELERGSPLHF. The chain is built from TRBV5-1 and TRBJ1-6; no definite D call. V dropped 0 bases and J dropped 9 bases, with 13 bases sitting between them. Germline-derived CDR1 and CDR2 are SGHRS and YFSETQ. The CDR3 totals 15 residues.

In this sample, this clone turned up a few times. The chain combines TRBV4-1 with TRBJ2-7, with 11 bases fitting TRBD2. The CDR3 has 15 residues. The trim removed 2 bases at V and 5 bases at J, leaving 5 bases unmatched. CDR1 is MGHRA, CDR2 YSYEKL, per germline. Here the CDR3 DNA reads TGCGCCAGCAGCCAACTAGCGGGGGGAAGGGACGAGCAGTACTTC. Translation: CASSQLAGGRDEQYF.

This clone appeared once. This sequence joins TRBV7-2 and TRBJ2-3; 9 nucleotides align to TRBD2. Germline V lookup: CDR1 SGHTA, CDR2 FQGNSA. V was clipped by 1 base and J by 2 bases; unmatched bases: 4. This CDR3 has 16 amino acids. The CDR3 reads CASSLGGLALTDTQYF. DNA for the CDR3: TGTGCCAGCAGCTTAGGGGGACTAGCCCTCACAGATACGCAGTATTTT.

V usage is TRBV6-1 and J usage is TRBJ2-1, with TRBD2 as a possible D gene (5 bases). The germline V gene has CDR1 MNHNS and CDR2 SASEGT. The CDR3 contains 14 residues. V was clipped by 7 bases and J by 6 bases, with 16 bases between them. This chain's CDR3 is CASIPSLSSNEQFF. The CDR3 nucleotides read TGTGCCAGCATCCCTAGCTTATCATCCAATGAGCAGTTCTTC.

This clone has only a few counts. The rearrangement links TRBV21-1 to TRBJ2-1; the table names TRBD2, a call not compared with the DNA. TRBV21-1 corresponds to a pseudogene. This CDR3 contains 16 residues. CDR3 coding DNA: TGTGCCAGCAGCAAATTAAATTGCGGGGGGCCCAATGAGCAGTTCTTC. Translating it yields CASSKLNCGGPNEQFF.

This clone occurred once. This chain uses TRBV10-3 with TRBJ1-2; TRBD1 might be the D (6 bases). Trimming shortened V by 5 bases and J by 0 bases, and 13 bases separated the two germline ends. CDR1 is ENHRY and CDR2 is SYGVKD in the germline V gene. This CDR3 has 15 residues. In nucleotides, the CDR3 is TGTGCCATCAGTAGAGGGGGGACACCTAACTATGGCTACACCTTC. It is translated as CAISRGGTPNYGYTF.

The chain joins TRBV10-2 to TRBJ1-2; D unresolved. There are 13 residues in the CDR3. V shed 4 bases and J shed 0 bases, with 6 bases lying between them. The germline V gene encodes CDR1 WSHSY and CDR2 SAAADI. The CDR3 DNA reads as TGCGCCAGCAGTGGGTTGTCTAACTATGGCTACACCTTC. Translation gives CASSGLSNYGYTF.

CDR3 nucleotides: TGTGCCAGTAGTATGGGGACATCCTATAATTCACCCCTCCACTTT. It yields the protein CASSMGTSYNSPLHF. J is TRBJ1-6 and V is TRBV19, with D perhaps TRBD1 (6 bases). This CDR3 region has 15 residues. The germline CDR1 and CDR2 sequences are LNHDA and SQIVND (reference sequence). Trimming took 3 bases from V and 1 from J, leaving 7 bases between them.

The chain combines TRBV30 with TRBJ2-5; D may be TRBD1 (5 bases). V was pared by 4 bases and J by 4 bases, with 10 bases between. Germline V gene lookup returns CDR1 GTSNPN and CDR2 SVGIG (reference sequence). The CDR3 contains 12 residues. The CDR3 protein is CAWTGFRETQYF. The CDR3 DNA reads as TGTGCCTGGACAGGGTTTCGAGAGACCCAGTACTTC.

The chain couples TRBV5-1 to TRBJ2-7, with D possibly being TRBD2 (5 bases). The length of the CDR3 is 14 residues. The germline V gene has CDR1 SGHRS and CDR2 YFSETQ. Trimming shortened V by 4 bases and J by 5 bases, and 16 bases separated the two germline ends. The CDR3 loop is CASSHQDWKDEQYF. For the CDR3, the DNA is TGCGCCAGCAGCCACCAGGACTGGAAGGACGAGCAGTACTTC.

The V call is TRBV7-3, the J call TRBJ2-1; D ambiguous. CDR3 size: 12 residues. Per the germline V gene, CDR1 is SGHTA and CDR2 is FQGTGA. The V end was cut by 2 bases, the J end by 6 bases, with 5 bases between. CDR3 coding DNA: TGTGCCAGCAGCTTACGGGCCAATGAGCAGTTCTTC. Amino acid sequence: CASSLRANEQFF.

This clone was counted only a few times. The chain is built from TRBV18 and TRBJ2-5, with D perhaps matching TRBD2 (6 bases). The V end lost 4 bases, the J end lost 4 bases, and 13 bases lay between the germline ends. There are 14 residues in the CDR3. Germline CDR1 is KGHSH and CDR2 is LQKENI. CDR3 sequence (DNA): TGTGCCAGCTCACTCCTCGGGACTCCAGAGACCCAGTACTTC. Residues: CASSLLGTPETQYF.

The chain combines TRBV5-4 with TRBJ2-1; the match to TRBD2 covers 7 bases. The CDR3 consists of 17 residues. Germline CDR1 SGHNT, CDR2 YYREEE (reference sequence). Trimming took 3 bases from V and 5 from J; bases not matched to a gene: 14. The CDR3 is CASSWGGGGKLHNEQFF. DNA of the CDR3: TGTGCCAGCAGCTGGGGTGGCGGGGGTAAACTACACAATGAGCAGTTCTTC.

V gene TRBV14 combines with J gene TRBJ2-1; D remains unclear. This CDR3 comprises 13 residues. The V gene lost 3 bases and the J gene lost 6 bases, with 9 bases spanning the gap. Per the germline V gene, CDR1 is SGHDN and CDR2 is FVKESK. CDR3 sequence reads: CASSQISSNEQFF. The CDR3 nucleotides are TGTGCCAGCAGCCAGATATCGAGCAATGAGCAGTTCTTC.

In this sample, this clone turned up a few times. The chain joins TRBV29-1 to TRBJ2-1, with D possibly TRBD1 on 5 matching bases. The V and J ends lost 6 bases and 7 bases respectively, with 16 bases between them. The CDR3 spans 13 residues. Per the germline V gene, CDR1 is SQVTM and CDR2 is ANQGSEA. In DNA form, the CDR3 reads TGCAGCGTGGCTAGGATCAGACAGAATGAGCAGTTCTTC. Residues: CSVARIRQNEQFF.

The CDR3, as DNA: TGTGCCAGCAGCCGGGAAGGACAGGCTAACTATGGCTACACCTTC. Translated, it gives CASSREGQANYGYTF. The genes are TRBV14 and TRBJ1-2; the match to TRBD1 covers 7 bases. CDR3 length: 15 residues. The germline gives CDR1 SGHDN, CDR2 FVKESK. V gave up 4 bases and J gave up 0 bases; unmatched junction bases: 5.

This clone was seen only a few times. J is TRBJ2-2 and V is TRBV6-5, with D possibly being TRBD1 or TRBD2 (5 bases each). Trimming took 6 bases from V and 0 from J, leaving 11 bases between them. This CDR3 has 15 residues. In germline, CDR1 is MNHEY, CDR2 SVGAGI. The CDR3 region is CASRPQGANTGELFF. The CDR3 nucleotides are TGTGCCAGCAGACCTCAGGGAGCGAACACCGGGGAGCTGTTTTTT.

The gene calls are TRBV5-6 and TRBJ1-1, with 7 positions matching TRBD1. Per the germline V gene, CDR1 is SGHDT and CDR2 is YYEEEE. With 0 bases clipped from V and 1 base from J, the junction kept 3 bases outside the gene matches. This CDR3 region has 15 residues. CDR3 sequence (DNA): TGTGCCAGCAGCTTGGTCCGGGACAGGAACACTGAAGCTTTCTTT. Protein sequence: CASSLVRDRNTEAFF.

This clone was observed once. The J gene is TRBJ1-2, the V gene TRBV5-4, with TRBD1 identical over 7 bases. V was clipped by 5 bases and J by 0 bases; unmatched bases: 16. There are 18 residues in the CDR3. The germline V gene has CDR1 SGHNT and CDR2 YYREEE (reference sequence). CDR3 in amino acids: CASSFELSGQIANYGYTF. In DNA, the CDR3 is TGTGCCAGCAGTTTTGAATTATCGGGACAGATAGCTAACTATGGCTACACCTTC.

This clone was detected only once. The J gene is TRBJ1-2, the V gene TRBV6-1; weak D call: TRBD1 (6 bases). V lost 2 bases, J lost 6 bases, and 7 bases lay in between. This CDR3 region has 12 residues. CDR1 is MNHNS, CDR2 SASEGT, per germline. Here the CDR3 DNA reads TGTGCCAGCAGTGAATACAGGGATGGCTACACCTTC. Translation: CASSEYRDGYTF.

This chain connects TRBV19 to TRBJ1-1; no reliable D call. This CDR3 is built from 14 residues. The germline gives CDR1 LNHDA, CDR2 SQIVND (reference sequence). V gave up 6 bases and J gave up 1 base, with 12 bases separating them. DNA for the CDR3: TGTGCCAGTAGCCCCCCGCGGAAGAACACTGAAGCTTTCTTT. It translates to CASSPPRKNTEAFF.

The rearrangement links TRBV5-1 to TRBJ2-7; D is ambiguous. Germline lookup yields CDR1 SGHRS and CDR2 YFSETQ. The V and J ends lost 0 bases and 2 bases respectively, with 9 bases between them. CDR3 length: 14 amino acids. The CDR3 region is CASSLAGSTYEQYF. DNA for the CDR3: TGCGCCAGCAGCTTGGCGGGTAGTACCTACGAGCAGTACTTC.

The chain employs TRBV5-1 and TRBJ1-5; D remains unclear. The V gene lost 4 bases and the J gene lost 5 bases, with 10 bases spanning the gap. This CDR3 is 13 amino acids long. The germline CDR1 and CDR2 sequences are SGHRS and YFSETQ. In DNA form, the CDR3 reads TGCGCCAGCAGCCAATCCGGGCATCAGCCCCAGCATTTT. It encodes CASSQSGHQPQHF.

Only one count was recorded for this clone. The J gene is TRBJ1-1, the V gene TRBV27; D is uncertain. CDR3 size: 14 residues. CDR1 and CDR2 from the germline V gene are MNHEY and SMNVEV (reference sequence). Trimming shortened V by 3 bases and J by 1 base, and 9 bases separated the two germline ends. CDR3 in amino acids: CASSFARGNTEAFF. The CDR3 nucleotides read TGTGCCAGCAGTTTCGCTAGAGGGAACACTGAAGCTTTCTTT.

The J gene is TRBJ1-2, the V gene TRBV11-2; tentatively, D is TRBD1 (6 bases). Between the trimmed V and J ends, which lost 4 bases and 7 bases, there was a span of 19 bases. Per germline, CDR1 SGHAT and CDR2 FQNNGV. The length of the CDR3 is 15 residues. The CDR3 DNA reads TGTGCCAGCAGCTCCCGAACCCGGGGGCTACGTGGCTACACCTTC. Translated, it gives CASSSRTRGLRGYTF.